This T cell receptor beta chain was captured by sequencing in a study of neurological immune-mediated disorders. The CDR3 has 16 amino acids. CDR1 is SGDLS, CDR2 YYNGEE, per germline. J lost 2 bases, V lost 3 bases, and 8 bases had no gene match. Time point specified: technical triplicate 1. Over 160 million TCR-beta sequences from 15-18 subjects were obtained in each sequencing run. TCRdb recomputed calls from the 5' RACE reads with MiXCR, one row per CDR3 protein. The data show 20,000 to 25,000 distinct CDR3 sequences, approximately 13% seen once. This clonotype was recorded many times. The rearrangement links TRBV9 to TRBJ2-3, with 8 bases identical to TRBD1. Sequencing was performed on CD4+ T cells from blood. This TCR derives from a female donor with HTLV-1-associated myelopathy (HAM/TSP). The CDR3 DNA reads as TGTGCCAGCAGCGGAACAGGGGGGTTTGACACAGATACGCAGTATTTT. Translation: CASSGTGGFDTDTQYF.